This paragraph reports one T cell receptor (beta chain). The CDR3 sequence is 10 residues long. Trimming removed 3 bases from V and 7 bases from J, with 1 base in between. In germline, CDR1 is KGHSH, CDR2 LQKENI. TCRdb re-called the RT-PCR reads with MiXCR, one entry per CDR3 protein. This table holds almost 700,000 distinct CDR3 sequences, 13% to 15% found once. The sequenced material came from memory CD4+ T cells from blood. The chain couples TRBV18 to TRBJ1-5; D not certain. This receptor was obtained from a female donor in good health, serving as a healthy control. CDR3 in DNA: TGTGCCAGCTCACCCCAGCCCCAGCATTTT. Protein: CASSPQPQHF.